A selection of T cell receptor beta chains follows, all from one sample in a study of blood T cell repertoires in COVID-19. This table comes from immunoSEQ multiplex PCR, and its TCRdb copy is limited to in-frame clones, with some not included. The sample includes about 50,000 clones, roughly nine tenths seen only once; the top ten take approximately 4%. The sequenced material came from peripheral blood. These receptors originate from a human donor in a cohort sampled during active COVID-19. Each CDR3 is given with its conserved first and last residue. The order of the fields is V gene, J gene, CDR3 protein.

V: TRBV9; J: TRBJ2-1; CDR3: CASSASDRSSYNEQFF
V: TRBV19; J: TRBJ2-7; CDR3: CASSIKAGTYEQYF
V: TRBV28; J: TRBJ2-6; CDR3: CASSGPGAGANVLTF
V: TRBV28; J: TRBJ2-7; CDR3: CASSPPSGSNEQYF
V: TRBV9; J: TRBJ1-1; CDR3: CASTGGQGNTEAFF
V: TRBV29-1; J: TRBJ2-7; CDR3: CSAWTPNRGNEQYF
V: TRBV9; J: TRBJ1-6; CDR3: CASSVTLGSYNSPLHF
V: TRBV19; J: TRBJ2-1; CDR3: CASSIRFGLARNEQFF
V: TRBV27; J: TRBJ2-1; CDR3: CASSFGGAYNEQFF
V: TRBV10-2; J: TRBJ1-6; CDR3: CASSESTGGNSPLHF
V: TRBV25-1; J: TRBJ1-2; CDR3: CASSELTGPNYGYTF
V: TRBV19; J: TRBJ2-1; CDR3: CASSIGLASYNEQFF